This T cell receptor beta chain is drawn from a study of tumor-infiltrating lymphocytes in localized non-small cell lung cancer. On the study more broadly: Tumor tissue and non-adjacent uninvolved lung came from each patient.

A note on this clone: Antigen specificity is unknown.

Study findings and constraints: Higher tumor T cell infiltration than in uninvolved lung was supported by TCRbeta sequencing.

Germline-derived CDR1 and CDR2 are SGHKS and YYEKEE (reference sequence). V lost 4 bases to trimming and J lost 3 bases; unmatched junction nucleotides: 9. The CDR3 loop spans 15 amino acids. Measured with immunoSEQ multiplex PCR; TCRdb has only the in-frame clones, and not every one. The data show approximately 15,000 clones, with approximately 80% seen just once and 10% held by the top ten. The sequence came from a human donor with non-small cell lung cancer. The rearrangement uses TRBV5-5 and TRBJ2-7; TRBD1 matches at 8 bases. The specimen was uninvolved lung tissue not adjacent to the tumor. CDR3 in amino acids: CASSPQGARSYEQYF. The CDR3 region has the DNA TGTGCCAGCAGCCCTCAGGGGGCGAGAAGCTACGAGCAGTACTTC.